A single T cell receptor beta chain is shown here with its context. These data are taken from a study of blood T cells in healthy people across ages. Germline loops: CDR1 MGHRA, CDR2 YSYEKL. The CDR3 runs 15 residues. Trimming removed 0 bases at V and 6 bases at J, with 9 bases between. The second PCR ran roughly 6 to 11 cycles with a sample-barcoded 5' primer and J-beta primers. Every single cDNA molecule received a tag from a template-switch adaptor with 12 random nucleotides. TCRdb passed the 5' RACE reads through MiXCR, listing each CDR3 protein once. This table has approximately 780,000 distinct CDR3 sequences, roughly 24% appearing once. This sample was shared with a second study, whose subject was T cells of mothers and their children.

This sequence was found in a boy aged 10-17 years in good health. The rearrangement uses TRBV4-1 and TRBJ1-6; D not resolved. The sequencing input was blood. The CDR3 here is CASSQDTVFNSPLHF. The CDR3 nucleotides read TGCGCCAGCAGCCAAGATACAGTTTTTAATTCACCCCTCCACTTT.